This T cell receptor beta chain stems from a study of regulatory T cells in long-lasting Graves disease. iRepertoire HTBI primers and Arm-PCR of CDR3 regions built TCR beta libraries. MiXCR, applied by TCRdb to the multiplex PCR reads, yields one record per CDR3 protein. Of some 370,000 distinct CDR3 sequences listed, over 9.5% were seen once; the top ten hold about 20%. The time point was: newly diagnosed GD, antithyroid drugs for less than 3 months. From RNA extracted from PBMCs, the TCR library was made. This CDR3 is built from 14 residues. Germline CDR1 SNHLY, CDR2 FYNNEI. Between the trimmed V and J ends, which lost 7 bases and 2 bases, there was a span of 14 bases. This clonotype was recorded at least ten times. The same data also contributed to another study, on T cells in Graves' hyperthyroidism and ophthalmopathy. That paper states: Ophthalmopathy was separated from stable hyperthyroidism by a 13 V-J model.

The TCR originated in a woman aged 18-29 years with Graves disease. Sequences were derived from peripheral blood mononuclear cells (PBMCs), sampled at new diagnosis, from a patient treated with antithyroid drugs. The chain employs TRBV2 and TRBJ2-5; D is undetermined. Here the CDR3 DNA reads TGTGCCAGCAAACAGCGCTCTATGCAAGAGACCCAGTACTTC. Protein sequence: CASKQRSMQETQYF.